This TCR beta chain was obtained from a study of T cell changes during pregnancy in multiple sclerosis. Some clones are missing from TCRdb's copy, which holds only in-frame ones; the method was immunoSEQ multiplex PCR. The sample includes approximately 88,000 clones, 90% to 95% of them seen just once. Germline V gene lookup returns CDR1 PRHDT and CDR2 FYEKMQ (reference sequence). The length of the CDR3 is 16 residues. V trimming: 2 bases; J trimming: 7 bases; junction bases outside the gene matches: 9. The specimen was peripheral blood, collected in the first trimester of pregnancy. The V gene is TRBV13, the J gene TRBJ2-1, with 9 bases identical to TRBD2. The TCR comes from a female donor with multiple sclerosis, enrolled in a pregnancy study. The CDR3: CASSLWPGLAVNEQFF. CDR3 nucleotides: TGTGCCAGCAGCTTATGGCCGGGACTAGCAGTTAATGAGCAGTTCTTC.